Shown below are 27 T cell receptor beta chains from a single sample sequenced in a study of CD8 T cells in ankylosing spondylitis. Findings and limits, study-wide: Ankylosing spondylitis blood appeared to carry a characteristic TCR beta motif of roughly eight highly homologous variants.

No cognate antigen is known for these TCRs. TCRdb analysed the 5' RACE reads with MiXCR anew, one entry per CDR3 protein. The sample shows under 450,000 distinct CDR3 sequences, roughly 18% of them seen only once. The sample consisted of blood, either unsorted or a sorted T cell fraction (not recorded which). The receptors come from a male donor with ankylosing spondylitis.

This clonotype has at least ten counts. J is TRBJ2-5 and V is TRBV10-3; no firm D call. With 0 bases removed from V and 1 base from J, the gap between germline ends came to 9 bases. This CDR3 contains 15 residues. Germline V gene lookup returns CDR1 ENHRY and CDR2 SYGVKD. CDR3 protein: CAISESWAAQETQYF. CDR3 DNA sequence: TGTGCCATCAGTGAGTCGTGGGCAGCCCAAGAGACCCAGTACTTC.

The rearrangement uses TRBV29-1 and TRBJ2-7; a weak D match, TRBD2 (5 bases). The germline V gene encodes CDR1 SQVTM and CDR2 ANQGSEA. Trimming shortened V by 1 base and J by 6 bases, and 13 bases separated the two germline ends. There are 13 residues in the CDR3. This CDR3 reads CSVEGSAGREQYF. The CDR3 nucleotides are TGCAGCGTTGAAGGCAGTGCGGGTCGCGAGCAGTACTTC.

This clonotype was seen a few times. V usage is TRBV5-1 and J usage is TRBJ2-3; D not resolved. CDR1 SGHRS and CDR2 YFSETQ come from the germline V gene. This CDR3 region has 14 residues. With 2 bases removed from V and 2 bases from J, the gap between germline ends came to 9 bases. DNA for the CDR3: TGCGCCAGCAGCTTCGGTCAAAACACAGATACGCAGTATTTT. As protein: CASSFGQNTDTQYF.

This clonotype was detected a few times. CDR3 bases: TGCGCCAGCAGCCAAGGGCCCGGAGTCGGTGGGGAGACCCAGTACTTC. As protein: CASSQGPGVGGETQYF. V gene TRBV4-3 combines with J gene TRBJ2-5; no clear D. There are 16 residues in the CDR3. Germline lookup yields CDR1 LGHNA and CDR2 YSLEER. The ends were cut back, 1 base at V and 5 bases at J, with 17 bases in the middle.

This clonotype has just a few counts. The V gene is TRBV19, the J gene TRBJ2-3; D tentatively reads TRBD1 or TRBD2 (5 bases each). The V and J ends lost 6 bases and 3 bases respectively, with 19 bases between them. The CDR3 is 16 residues long. Germline CDR1 and CDR2: LNHDA and SQIVND (reference sequence). CDR3 sequence reads: CASSADEGKGTDTQYF. For the CDR3, the DNA is TGTGCCAGTAGCGCCGATGAGGGGAAGGGGACAGATACGCAGTATTTT. Using reference TRBV19 and TRBJ2-3 for the parts outside the CDR3, the full variable domain is DGGITQSPKYLFRKEGQNVTLSCEQNLNHDAMYWYRQDPGQGLRLIYYSQIVNDFQKGDIAEGYSVSREKKESFPLTVTSAQKNPTAFYLCASSADEGKGTDTQYFGPGTRLTVL.

The table lists this clonotype with many counts. This chain connects TRBV30 to TRBJ1-5; possibly TRBD1 for D (5 bases). In germline, CDR1 is GTSNPN, CDR2 SVGIG (reference sequence). This CDR3 spans 15 amino acids. Between the trimmed V and J ends, which lost 4 bases and 0 bases, there was a span of 13 bases. The CDR3 bases are TGTGCCTGGAAGGAAGGGGTTTATAGCAATCAGCCCCAGCATTTT. It codes for CAWKEGVYSNQPQHF.

This clonotype was recorded at least ten times. The chain carries TRBV20-1 and TRBJ2-4; D remains unclear. The V gene's germline CDR1 is DFQATT and CDR2 SNEGSKA (reference sequence). Trimming took off 6 bases at V and 3 bases at J, with 12 bases between the two ends. The CDR3 sequence is 13 residues long. The CDR3 nucleotides read TGCAGTGCCTTGGACGTGGGCAAAAACATTCAGTACTTC. This translates into CSALDVGKNIQYF.

This chain uses TRBV27 with TRBJ1-1; maybe TRBD1 (5 bases). The V gene's germline CDR1 is MNHEY and CDR2 SMNVEV (reference sequence). V dropped 8 bases and J dropped 1 base, with 11 bases sitting between them. The CDR3 is made up of 13 amino acids. CDR3 nucleotides: TGTGCCAGCTGGGGGAGGAGGAACACTGAAGCTTTCTTT. Translating gives CASWGRRNTEAFF.

This clonotype was found a few times. V usage is TRBV20-1 and J usage is TRBJ1-6; 7 nucleotides match TRBD1. The ends lost 3 bases at V and 9 bases at J; junction bases unmatched: 8. This CDR3 has 14 residues. CDR1 DFQATT and CDR2 SNEGSKA come from the germline V gene (reference sequence). CDR3 in amino acids: CSARTGSSVSPLHF. In DNA form, the CDR3 reads TGCAGTGCTAGGACAGGGTCGTCTGTTTCACCCCTCCACTTT.

V is TRBV5-5 and J is TRBJ2-3; D is ambiguous. The germline V gene has CDR1 SGHKS and CDR2 YYEKEE (reference sequence). This CDR3 region has 14 residues. V lost 0 bases to trimming and J lost 4 bases, with 9 bases between them. CDR3 protein: CASSLVPVADTQYF. CDR3 sequence (DNA): TGTGCCAGCAGCTTGGTTCCCGTCGCAGATACGCAGTATTTT.

The chain has TRBV28 and TRBJ2-1; D possibly corresponds to TRBD1 (6 bases). V lost 8 bases and J lost 6, with 14 bases in between. This CDR3 has 13 residues. Germline V gene sequence: CDR1 MDHEN, CDR2 SYDVKM. CDR3 residues: CASGRAGVNEQFF. Here the CDR3 DNA reads TGTGCCAGCGGGCGTGCAGGGGTCAATGAGCAGTTCTTC.

This clonotype was observed a few times. The chain joins TRBV20-1 to TRBJ2-1; 8 nucleotides align to TRBD2. Germline CDR1 is DFQATT and CDR2 is SNEGSKA (reference sequence). Trimming took 5 bases from V and 0 from J; bases not matched to a gene: 12. The CDR3 runs to 17 residues. The CDR3 reads CSASPLLAGSSYNEQFF. CDR3 nucleotides: TGCAGTGCTTCTCCCCTTCTAGCGGGTAGCTCCTACAATGAGCAGTTCTTC.

The rearrangement uses TRBV6-1 and TRBJ2-5; 7 positions agree with TRBD1. The CDR3 length is 14 residues. The V segment lost 5 bases and the J segment 2 bases; nucleotides outside the gene matches: 5. CDR1 and CDR2 (germline): MNHNS, SASEGT. CDR3 coding DNA: TGTGCCAGCAGTAGGGGACAGAGACAAGAGACCCAGTACTTC. Its protein product is CASSRGQRQETQYF.

This rearrangement joins TRBV6-1 to TRBJ2-3; D ambiguous. V lost 2 bases and J 5 bases, leaving 8 bases between the germline ends. Germline V gives CDR1 MNHNS, CDR2 SASEGT. This CDR3 is 13 amino acids long. The CDR3 here is CASSEPTLDTQYF. CDR3 DNA sequence: TGTGCCAGCAGTGAACCGACCCTAGATACGCAGTATTTT.

This clonotype was picked up a small number of times. The V gene is TRBV2, the J gene TRBJ2-5; the match to TRBD1 covers 7 bases. The germline V gene has CDR1 SNHLY and CDR2 FYNNEI. With V trimmed by 5 bases and J by 5 bases, 11 bases remained unmatched. This CDR3 is 15 amino acids long. The CDR3 DNA sequence: TGTGCCAGCAGTCCGGACAGGCGAAGAGGGGAGACCCAGTACTTC. Amino acid sequence: CASSPDRRRGETQYF.

V and J are TRBV12-3 or TRBV12-4 and TRBJ2-1; possibly TRBD2 for D (7 bases). The germline V and J ends were trimmed by 2 bases and 8 bases, with 10 bases remaining between them. The CDR3 contains 13 residues. The CDR3 spells CASSLRGGHEQFF. The DNA for the CDR3 is TGTGCCAGCAGTTTAAGGGGGGGCCATGAGCAGTTCTTC.

The chain links TRBV28 to TRBJ2-2; unclear D gene. Germline V gene sequence: CDR1 MDHEN, CDR2 SYDVKM. CDR3 length: 13 residues. V was cut by 8 bases and J by 1 base, with 8 bases left in between. CDR3 sequence (DNA): TGTGCCAGCCGAGAACAGAACACCGGGGAGCTGTTTTTT. Its translation: CASREQNTGELFF.

CDR3 sequence: CASSYSRDRGRKATYNSPLHF. The CDR3 coding sequence is TGTGCCAGCAGTTACTCCCGGGACAGGGGGCGTAAGGCCACCTATAATTCACCCCTCCACTTT. The V gene is TRBV6-2 or TRBV6-3, the J gene TRBJ1-6; 12 bases align to TRBD1. The trim removed 0 bases at V and 2 bases at J, leaving 11 bases unmatched. Looked up from germline, CDR1 is MNHEY and CDR2 is SVGEGT. CDR3 length equals 21 residues.

This clonotype was seen at least ten times. The rearrangement uses TRBV18 and TRBJ2-7; D is ambiguous. V gave up 1 base and J gave up 3 bases, with 13 bases separating them. This CDR3 is built from 15 residues. Germline V gives CDR1 KGHSH, CDR2 LQKENI. Written as DNA, the CDR3 is TGTGCCAGCTCACCACGGGCCCCGAAGGGCTACGAGCAGTACTTC. It codes for CASSPRAPKGYEQYF.

This clonotype was picked up a small number of times. V usage is TRBV5-1 and J usage is TRBJ1-6; D perhaps matches TRBD1 (6 bases). Trimming shortened V by 5 bases and J by 6 bases, and 15 bases separated the two germline ends. The CDR3 totals 15 residues. Germline V lookup: CDR1 SGHRS, CDR2 YFSETQ. CDR3 protein: CASRTLGGANSPLHF. CDR3 coding DNA: TGCGCCAGCAGAACCTTAGGGGGGGCTAATTCACCCCTCCACTTT.

This clonotype appeared a few times. The chain employs TRBV15 and TRBJ2-5; possibly TRBD2 for D (7 bases). The CDR3 has 14 residues. Trimming cost V 3 bases and J 4 bases, with 12 bases left between them. The germline V gene encodes CDR1 LNHNV and CDR2 YYDKDF (reference sequence). The CDR3 DNA follows: TGTGCCACCAGCAGGAGGGGGGGGGGAGAGACCCAGTACTTC. This sequence encodes CATSRRGGGETQYF.

Ten or more counts support this clonotype. V and J are TRBV27 and TRBJ2-7; the D is unclear. Germline-derived CDR1 and CDR2 are MNHEY and SMNVEV (reference sequence). The V gene lost 6 bases and the J gene lost 4 bases, with 16 bases spanning the gap. The CDR3 covers 14 residues. CDR3 loop: CASSTGRESYEQYF. The CDR3 DNA reads as TGTGCCAGCAGCACTGGAAGGGAATCTTACGAGCAGTACTTC.

This clonotype was detected a few times. V is TRBV19 and J is TRBJ1-2; D remains unclear. CDR3 size: 15 residues. The ends were cut back, 7 bases at V and 0 bases at J, with 15 bases in the middle. Germline CDR1 is LNHDA and CDR2 is SQIVND (reference sequence). CDR3 sequence: CASKEGVSANYGYTF. The CDR3 region has the DNA TGTGCCAGTAAGGAGGGAGTATCGGCTAACTATGGCTACACCTTC.

The chain links TRBV19 to TRBJ1-1; D might be TRBD1 (5 bases). V shed 5 bases and J shed 3 bases, with 10 bases lying between them. The CDR3 loop spans 13 amino acids. Germline V gene lookup returns CDR1 LNHDA and CDR2 SQIVND (reference sequence). The CDR3 spells CASSRGGDTEAFF. The CDR3 DNA is TGTGCCAGTAGTCGGGGAGGGGACACTGAAGCTTTCTTT.

The J gene is TRBJ1-5, the V gene TRBV12-3 or TRBV12-4, with 9 bases identical to TRBD1. The J segment lost 7 bases and the V segment lost 6 bases, leaving 7 bases of the junction unmatched. CDR3 length equals 14 residues. The CDR3 here is CASRQGQGWQPQHF. The DNA for the CDR3 is TGTGCCAGCAGACAGGGACAGGGTTGGCAGCCCCAGCATTTT.

This clonotype was detected a few times. The chain has TRBV4-3 and TRBJ2-1; possibly TRBD1 or TRBD2 for D (5 bases each). The germline CDR1 and CDR2 sequences are LGHNA and YSLEER. The CDR3 sequence is 16 residues long. V was cut by 4 bases and J by 6 bases, with 19 bases left in between. The CDR3 spells CASSPAAAGRANEQFF. For the CDR3, the DNA is TGCGCCAGCAGCCCAGCCGCGGCAGGGAGAGCCAATGAGCAGTTCTTC.

This chain uses TRBV12-3 or TRBV12-4 with TRBJ2-7; D is uncertain. V dropped 7 bases and J dropped 7 bases, with 29 bases sitting between them. This CDR3 contains 17 residues. The CDR3 is CASTTRVDSISTKEQYF. For the CDR3, the DNA is TGTGCCAGCACCACTCGCGTCGACTCAATATCTACGAAGGAGCAGTACTTC.